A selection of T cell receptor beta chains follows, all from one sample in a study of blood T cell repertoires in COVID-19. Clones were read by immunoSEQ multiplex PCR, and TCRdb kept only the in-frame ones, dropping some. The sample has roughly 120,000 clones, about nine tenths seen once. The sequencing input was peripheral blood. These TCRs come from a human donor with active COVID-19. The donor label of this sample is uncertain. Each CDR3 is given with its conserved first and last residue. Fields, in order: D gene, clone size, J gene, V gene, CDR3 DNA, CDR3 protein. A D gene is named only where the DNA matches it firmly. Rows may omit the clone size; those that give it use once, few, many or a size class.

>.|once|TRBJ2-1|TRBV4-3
TGCGCCAGCAGGCAAGCGGGCAATGAGCAGTTCTTC
CASRQAGNEQFF
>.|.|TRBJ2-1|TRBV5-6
TGTGCCAGCAGCCCGGACAGCAGATTCTACAATGAGCAGTTCTTC
CASSPDSRFYNEQFF
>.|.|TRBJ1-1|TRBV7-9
TGTGCCAGCAGCTATAGCCGGGGTTCAGGCGCGACTGAAGCTTTCTTT
CASSYSRGSGATEAFF
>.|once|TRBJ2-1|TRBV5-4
TGTGCCAGCAGCTCGACAGCATACAATGAGCAGTTCTTC
CASSSTAYNEQFF
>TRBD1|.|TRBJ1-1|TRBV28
TGTGCCAGCAGTTTAACAGGGGCCACTGAAGCTTTCTTT
CASSLTGATEAFF
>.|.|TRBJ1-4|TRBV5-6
TGTGCCAGCACCTCGACAGCCTCTAATGAAAAACTGTTTTTT
CASTSTASNEKLFF
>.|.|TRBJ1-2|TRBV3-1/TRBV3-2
TGTGCCAGCAGCCCGATCGGCAGCGTTTATGGCTACACCTTC
CASSPIGSVYGYTF
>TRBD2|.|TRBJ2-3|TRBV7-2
TGTGCCAGCAGCCCCCGACTAGCGGCCAACACAGATACGCAGTATTTT
CASSPRLAANTDTQYF
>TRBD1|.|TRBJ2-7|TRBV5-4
TGTGCCAGCAGCTTGGACAGGGGTAATCCTTACGAGCAGTACTTC
CASSLDRGNPYEQYF
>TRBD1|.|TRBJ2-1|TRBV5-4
TGTGCCAGCAGCTCACTCAGGACAGGGTATGAGCAGTTCTTC
CASSSLRTGYEQFF
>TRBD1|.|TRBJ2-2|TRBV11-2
TGTGCCAGCAGCATCTACAGGGGTCCCGGGGAGCTGTTTTTT
CASSIYRGPGELFF
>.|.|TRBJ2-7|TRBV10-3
TGTGCCATCAGTGATCTTGGGCGGGGCATCACCGAGCAGTACTTC
CAISDLGRGITEQYF
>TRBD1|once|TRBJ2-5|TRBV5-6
TGTGCCAGCAGCTCACAGGGGGCTGAGACCCAGTACTTC
CASSSQGAETQYF
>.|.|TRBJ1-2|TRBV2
TGTGCCAGCAGTGAAACAGCCAACTATGGCTACACCTTC
CASSETANYGYTF
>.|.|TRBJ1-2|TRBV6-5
TGTGCCAGCAGTTACCTAACAGGGTGGAGTGGCTACACCTTC
CASSYLTGWSGYTF
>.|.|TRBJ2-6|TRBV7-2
TGTGCCAGCAGCCGCGACTGGTCTGGGGCCAACGTCCTGACTTTC
CASSRDWSGANVLTF
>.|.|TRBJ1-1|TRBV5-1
TGCGCCAGCAGCTTGGTGGGGCCGATGAACACTGAAGCTTTCTTT
CASSLVGPMNTEAFF
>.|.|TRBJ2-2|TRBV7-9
TGTGCCAGCAGAAACGGGACAACTTATACCGGGGAGCCGTTTTTT
CASRNGTTYTGEPFF
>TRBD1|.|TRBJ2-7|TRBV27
TGTGCCAGCGGCTCCGGGACAGGGGTCGACGAGCAGTACTTC
CASGSGTGVDEQYF
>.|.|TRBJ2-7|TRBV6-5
TGTGCCAGCAGTTACTTCTCCGGGACTCCCCACGAGCAGTACTTC
CASSYFSGTPHEQYF
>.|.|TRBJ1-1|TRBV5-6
TGTGCCAGCAGCTTGGACCCGGGAACGGGTACTGAAGCTTTCTTT
CASSLDPGTGTEAFF
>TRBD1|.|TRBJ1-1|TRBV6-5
TGTGCCAGCAGTTACTCGGGGTCAGGGGGCACTGAAGCTTTCTTT
CASSYSGSGGTEAFF
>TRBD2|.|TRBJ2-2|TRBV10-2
TGCGCCAGCAGTGCGGCGGGGGGGGCCGGGGAGCTGTTTTTT
CASSAAGGAGELFF
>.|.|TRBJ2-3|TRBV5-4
TGTGCCAGCAGCTTATGGGGGGGGCGTAATACGCAGTATTTT
CASSLWGGRNTQYF
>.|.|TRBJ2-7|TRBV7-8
TGTGCCAGCAGCATAAACGGCTACGAGCAGTACTTC
CASSINGYEQYF
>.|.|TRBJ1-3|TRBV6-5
TGTGCCAGCAGTTTGGGAAGCGGGGGAAACACCATATATTTT
CASSLGSGGNTIYF
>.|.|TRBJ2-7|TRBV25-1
TGTGCCAGCAGTGAATCCCAGCAAGGGGGCTCCTACGAGCAGTACTTC
CASSESQQGGSYEQYF
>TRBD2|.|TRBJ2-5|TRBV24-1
TGTGCCACCAGTGATTTCGGGAGGCGCTTATACTTC
CATSDFGRRLYF
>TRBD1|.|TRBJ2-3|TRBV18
TGTGCCAGCTCACCACGGCCAGGGGGCGCTGGCACAGATACGCAGTATTTT
CASSPRPGGAGTDTQYF
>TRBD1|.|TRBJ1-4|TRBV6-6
TGTGCCAGCAGACTCCCGGGACAGGGGTCCGAAAAACTGTTTTTT
CASRLPGQGSEKLFF
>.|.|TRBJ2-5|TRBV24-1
TGTGCCACCAGTGCAGGACAGCCCACAGCGGAGACCCAGTACTTC
CATSAGQPTAETQYF
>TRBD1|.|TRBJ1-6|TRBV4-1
TGCGCCAGCACCCCGGGACAGCCGCATTATAATTCACCCCTCCACTTT
CASTPGQPHYNSPLHF
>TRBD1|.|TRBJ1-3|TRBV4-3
TGCGCCAGCAGCCTACACAGGGGACCTGGAAACACCATATATTTT
CASSLHRGPGNTIYF
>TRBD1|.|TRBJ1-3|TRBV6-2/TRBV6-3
TGTGCCAGCAGCCGGGACAGGGGCAGCTCTGGAAACACCATATATTTT
CASSRDRGSSGNTIYF
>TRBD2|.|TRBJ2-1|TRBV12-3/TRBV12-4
TGTGCCAGCAGAGCTGCCGGGGGGGGTGAGCAGTTCTTC
CASRAAGGGEQFF
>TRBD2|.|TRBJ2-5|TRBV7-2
TGTGCCAGCAGCAGACGCGGGGGCCAAGAGACCCAGTACTTC
CASSRRGGQETQYF
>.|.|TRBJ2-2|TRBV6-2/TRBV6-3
TGTGCCAGCAGTGCCTCCCGACTAGTTAACACCGGGGAGCTGTTTTTT
CASSASRLVNTGELFF
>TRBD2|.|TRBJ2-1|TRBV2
TGTGCCAGCAGAAGCGGGGGGGCCGATAATGAGCAGTTCTTC
CASRSGGADNEQFF
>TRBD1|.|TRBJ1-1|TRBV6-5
TGTGCCAGCAGTTACTTTGACAGGGGGAGCACTGAAGCTTTCTTT
CASSYFDRGSTEAFF
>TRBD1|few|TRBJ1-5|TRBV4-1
TGCGCCAGCAGCCCATTTGGTGGGACAGGGGTTCAGCCCCAGCATTTT
CASSPFGGTGVQPQHF
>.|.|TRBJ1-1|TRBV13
TGTGCCAGCAGCTTAGGCGGGACTGCGATGAACACTGAAGCTTTCTTT
CASSLGGTAMNTEAFF
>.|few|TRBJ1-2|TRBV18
TGTGCCAGCTCACCCCCGGGGGATCGAGGCTACACCTTC
CASSPPGDRGYTF
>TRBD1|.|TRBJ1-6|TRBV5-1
TGCGCCAGCAGCTTGGGACAGGGGGCGTTAATCGGTAATTCACCCCTCCACTTT
CASSLGQGALIGNSPLHF
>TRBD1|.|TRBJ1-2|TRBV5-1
TGCGCCAGCAGCTTGGCTGTCGGGACAGGGTCCTATGGCTACACCTTC
CASSLAVGTGSYGYTF
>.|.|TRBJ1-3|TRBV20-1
TGCAGTGCTAGTAAAAACCGGGACACCCAACCTGGAAACACCATATATTTT
CSASKNRDTQPGNTIYF
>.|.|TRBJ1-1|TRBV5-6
TGTGCCAGCAGCTACCTAGGGGGCACTGAAGCTTTCTTT
CASSYLGGTEAFF
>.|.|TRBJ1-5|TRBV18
TGTGCCAGCTCACCAGTCGAGGGGGGAGGGAATCAGCCCCAGCATTTT
CASSPVEGGGNQPQHF
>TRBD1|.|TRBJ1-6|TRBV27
TGTGCCAGCAGTTTATCGAAGGGGGCGGGTAATTCACCCCTCCACTTT
CASSLSKGAGNSPLHF